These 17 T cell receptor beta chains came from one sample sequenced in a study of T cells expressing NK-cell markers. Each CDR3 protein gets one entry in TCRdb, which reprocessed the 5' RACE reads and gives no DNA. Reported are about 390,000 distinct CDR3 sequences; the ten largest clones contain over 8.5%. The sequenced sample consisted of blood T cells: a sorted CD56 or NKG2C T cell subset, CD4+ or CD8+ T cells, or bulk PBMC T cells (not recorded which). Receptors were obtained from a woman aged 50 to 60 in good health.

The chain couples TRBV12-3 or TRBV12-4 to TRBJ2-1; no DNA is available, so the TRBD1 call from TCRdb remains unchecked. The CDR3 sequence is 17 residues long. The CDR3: CASSPRGAELSYNEQFF.

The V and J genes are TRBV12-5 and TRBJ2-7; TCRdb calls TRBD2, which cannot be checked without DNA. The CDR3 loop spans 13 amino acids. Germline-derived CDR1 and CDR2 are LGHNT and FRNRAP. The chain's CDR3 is CASGPTTSYEQYF.

This CDR3 reads CASSFPDRRETQYF. The V call is TRBV12-3 or TRBV12-4, the J call TRBJ2-5; TCRdb names TRBD1, which stays unverified in the absence of DNA. This CDR3 comprises 14 residues.

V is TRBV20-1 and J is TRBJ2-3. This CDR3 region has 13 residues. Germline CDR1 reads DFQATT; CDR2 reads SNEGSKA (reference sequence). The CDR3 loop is CSADGEITDTQYF.

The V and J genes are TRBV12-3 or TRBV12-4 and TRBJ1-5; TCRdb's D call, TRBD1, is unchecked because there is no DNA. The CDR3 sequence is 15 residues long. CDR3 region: CASSLSGFSNQPQHF.

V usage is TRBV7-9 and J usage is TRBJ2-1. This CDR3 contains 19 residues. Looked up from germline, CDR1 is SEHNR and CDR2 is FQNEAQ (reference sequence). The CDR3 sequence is CASSLDSIENLGSYNEQFF.

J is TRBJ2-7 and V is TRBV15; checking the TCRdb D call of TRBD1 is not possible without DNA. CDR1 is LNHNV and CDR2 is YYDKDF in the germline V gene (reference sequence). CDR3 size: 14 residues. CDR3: CATREEGTDYEQYF.

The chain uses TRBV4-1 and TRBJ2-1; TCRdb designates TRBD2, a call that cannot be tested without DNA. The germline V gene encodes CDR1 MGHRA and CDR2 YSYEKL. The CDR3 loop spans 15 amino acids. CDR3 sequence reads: CASSQTSGDYNEQFF.

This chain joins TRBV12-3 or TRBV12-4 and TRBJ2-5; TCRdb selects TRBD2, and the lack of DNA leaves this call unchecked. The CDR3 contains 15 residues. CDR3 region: CASSLRLAGEETQYF.

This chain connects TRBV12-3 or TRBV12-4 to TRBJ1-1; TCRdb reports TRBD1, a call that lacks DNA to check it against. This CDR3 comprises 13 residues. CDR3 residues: CASTKTGELGAFF.

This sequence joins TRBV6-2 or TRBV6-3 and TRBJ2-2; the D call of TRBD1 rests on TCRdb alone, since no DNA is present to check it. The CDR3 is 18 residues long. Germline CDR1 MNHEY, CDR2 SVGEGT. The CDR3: CASSYPTGQGAHTGELFF.

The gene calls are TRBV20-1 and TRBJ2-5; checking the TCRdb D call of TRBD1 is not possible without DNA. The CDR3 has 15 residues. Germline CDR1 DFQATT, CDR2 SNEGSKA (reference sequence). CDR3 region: CSATPGTGFKETQYF.

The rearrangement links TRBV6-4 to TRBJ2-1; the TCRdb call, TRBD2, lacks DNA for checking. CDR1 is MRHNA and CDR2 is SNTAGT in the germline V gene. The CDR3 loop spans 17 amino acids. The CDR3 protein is CASSDSGSGRFYNEQFF.

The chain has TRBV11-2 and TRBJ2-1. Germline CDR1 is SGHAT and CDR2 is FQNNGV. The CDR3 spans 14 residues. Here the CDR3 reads CASSLLDRVNEQFF. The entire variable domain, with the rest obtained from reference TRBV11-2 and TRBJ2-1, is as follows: EAGVAQSPRYKIIEKRQSVAFWCNPISGHATLYWYQQILGQGPKLLIQFQNNGVVDDSQLPKDRFSAERLKGVDSTLKIQPAKLEDSAVYLCASSLLDRVNEQFFGPGTRLTVL.

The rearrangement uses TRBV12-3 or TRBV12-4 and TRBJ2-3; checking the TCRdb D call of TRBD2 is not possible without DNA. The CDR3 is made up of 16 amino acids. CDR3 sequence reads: CASSLTSDISTDTQYF.

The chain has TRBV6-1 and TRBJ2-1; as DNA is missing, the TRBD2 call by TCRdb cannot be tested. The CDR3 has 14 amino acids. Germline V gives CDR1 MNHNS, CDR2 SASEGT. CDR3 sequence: CASSEGLAGNEQFF.

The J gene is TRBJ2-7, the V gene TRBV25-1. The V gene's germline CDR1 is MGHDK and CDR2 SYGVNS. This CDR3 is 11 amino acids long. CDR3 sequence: CASSPANEQYF.